One and the same sample provided the 30 T cell receptor beta chains below, sequenced in a study of blood T cell repertoires in COVID-19. Here immunoSEQ multiplex PCR was the method, and the copy in TCRdb shows in-frame clones only, minus some. The table lists fewer than 250,000 clones, approximately 78% of them singletons. Sequenced material: peripheral blood. All receptors come from a woman of 80 years or more with acute or convalescent COVID-19.

The chain employs TRBV5-8 and TRBJ1-4, with 8 bases that match TRBD1. There are 17 residues in the CDR3. Germline V gene lookup returns CDR1 SGHTS and CDR2 YDEGEE. V trimming: 0 bases; J trimming: 0 bases; junction bases outside the gene matches: 4. The CDR3 spells CASSLVRGHSTNEKLFF. CDR3 in DNA: TGTGCCAGCAGCTTGGTCAGGGGGCACTCAACTAATGAAAAACTGTTTTTT.

V gene TRBV11-2 combines with J gene TRBJ1-1, with 7 positions matching TRBD1. V dropped 4 bases and J dropped 0; count of bases not matched to a gene: 5. This CDR3 is built from 15 residues. Germline loops: CDR1 SGHAT, CDR2 FQNNGV. CDR3 residues: CASSSGQQLNTEAFF. Here the CDR3 DNA reads TGTGCCAGCAGCTCGGGACAGCAGTTGAACACTGAAGCTTTCTTT.

The chain combines TRBV3-1 (or the pseudogene TRBV3-2) with TRBJ1-1; D is unresolved. Germline V gives CDR1 LGHDT, CDR2 YNNKEL (reference sequence). The CDR3 totals 16 residues. V shed 3 bases and J shed 4 bases, with 18 bases lying between them. The CDR3 is CASSHRGVRFGTEAFF. CDR3 in DNA: TGTGCCAGCAGCCATCGGGGAGTTAGGTTTGGCACTGAAGCTTTCTTT.

The chain recombines TRBV6-1 with TRBJ2-2; D may be TRBD2 (6 bases). Germline V CDR1 and CDR2: MNHNS, SASEGT. Deletions cut 3 bases from V and 7 bases from J, with 15 bases between. This CDR3 is built from 15 residues. In nucleotides, the CDR3 is TGTGCCAGCAGTGAGGGACTGGCGCCGAGCGGGGAGCTGTTTTTT. It is translated as CASSEGLAPSGELFF.

The chain couples TRBV7-3 to TRBJ2-3; the match to TRBD2 covers 13 bases. The CDR3 length is 17 residues. V was pared by 5 bases and J by 4 bases, with 9 bases of the junction left unmatched. Germline-derived CDR1 and CDR2 are SGHTA and FQGTGA. The CDR3 is CASSRGTSGEISDTQYF. The CDR3 DNA reads TGTGCCAGCAGCCGAGGGACTAGCGGGGAGATTTCAGATACGCAGTATTTT.

V and J are TRBV5-4 and TRBJ1-6; D is perhaps TRBD1 (6 bases). The CDR3 covers 17 residues. Looked up from germline, CDR1 is SGHNT and CDR2 is YYREEE (reference sequence). Trimming took 3 bases from V and 0 from J, leaving 13 bases between them. In DNA form, the CDR3 reads TGTGCCAGCAGCTCGAACACAGGGAGCTCCTATAATTCACCCCTCCACTTT. Translated: CASSSNTGSSYNSPLHF. Full variable domain (missing parts from reference TRBV5-4 and TRBJ1-6): ETGVTQSPTHLIKTRGQQVTLRCSSQSGHNTVSWYQQALGQGPQFIFQYYREEENGRGNFPPRFSGLQFPNYSSELNVNALELDDSALYLCASSSNTGSSYNSPLHFGNGTRLTVT.

The genes are TRBV5-1 and TRBJ1-1; maybe TRBD1 (6 bases). The germline V gene has CDR1 SGHRS and CDR2 YFSETQ. The V gene lost 0 bases and the J gene lost 6 bases, with 21 bases spanning the gap. The length of the CDR3 is 17 residues. The DNA of the CDR3 is TGCGCCAGCAGCTTGGTCCCCAAGGACAGACTACACTCTGAAGCTTTCTTT. This codes for CASSLVPKDRLHSEAFF.

The chain combines TRBV28 with TRBJ2-7; 9 bases align to TRBD2. The junction had 6 bases not matched to a gene; V was cut back by 5 bases and J by 4 bases. The CDR3 is made up of 14 amino acids. Germline loops: CDR1 MDHEN, CDR2 SYDVKM. The CDR3 DNA reads TGTGCCAGCAGTCTCCAGACTAGCGGATACGAGCAGTACTTC. This sequence encodes CASSLQTSGYEQYF. Based on the CDR3 plus reference TRBV28 and TRBJ2-7, the full variable domain is DVKVTQSSRYLVKRTGEKVFLECVQDMDHENMFWYRQDPGLGLRLIYFSYDVKMKEKGDIPEGYSVSREKKERFSLILESASTNQTSMYLCASSLQTSGYEQYFGPGTRLTVT.

The genes are TRBV6-6 and TRBJ1-6, with 7 bases lining up with TRBD1. The CDR3 length is 14 residues. J was trimmed by 10 bases and V by 2 bases; bases with no gene match: 5. The germline V gene encodes CDR1 MNHNY and CDR2 SVGAGI (reference sequence). The CDR3 coding sequence is TGTGCCAGCAGTTACGGGCAGGGGGAGTCACCCCTCCACTTT. This sequence encodes CASSYGQGESPLHF.

In its sample, this clone was seen once. A read error may account for a junction end that differs from germline. The sample has other DNA sequences that encode this CDR3 too. This chain uses TRBV5-1 with TRBJ1-1; D not certain. CDR3 length equals 12 residues. In germline, CDR1 is SGHRS, CDR2 YFSETQ. Here the CDR3 DNA reads TGCGCCAGCAGCCCGGGAACACTGGAAGCTTTCTTC. Translation gives CASSPGTLEAFF.

The rearrangement joins TRBV3-1 (or the pseudogene TRBV3-2) to TRBJ2-3; D possibly corresponds to TRBD2 (5 bases). V lost 0 bases and J 0 bases, leaving 10 bases between the germline ends. CDR3 length: 16 residues. Germline loops: CDR1 LGHDT, CDR2 YNNKEL (reference sequence). CDR3 region: CASSQEPDSSTDTQYF. The CDR3 nucleotides are TGTGCCAGCAGCCAAGAGCCGGACTCTAGCACAGATACGCAGTATTTT.

V gene TRBV19 combines with J gene TRBJ2-1; weak D call: TRBD1 (5 bases). Germline CDR1 reads LNHDA; CDR2 reads SQIVND (reference sequence). The CDR3 totals 14 residues. Trimming left V 5 bases short and J 3 bases short, with 11 bases between. The CDR3 protein is CASSLPRDYNEQFF. The CDR3 DNA reads TGTGCCAGTAGTCTCCCCAGGGACTACAATGAGCAGTTCTTC.

In this sample, this clone turned up once. Other nucleotide sequences in the sample specify the same CDR3. The genes are TRBV7-9 and TRBJ2-7; perhaps TRBD2 as D (5 bases). Germline V CDR1 and CDR2: SEHNR, FQNEAQ (reference sequence). This CDR3 is 12 amino acids long. The ends were cut back, 5 bases at V and 5 bases at J, with 10 bases in the middle. CDR3 sequence reads: CASSLLGDEQYF. CDR3 nucleotides: TGTGCCAGCAGCCTCCTCGGGGACGAGCAGTACTTC.

The chain recombines TRBV19 with TRBJ2-7, with D possibly TRBD1 on 6 matching bases. The CDR3 is 11 amino acids. Trimming shortened V by 3 bases and J by 8 bases, and 8 bases separated the two germline ends. From germline, CDR1 is LNHDA and CDR2 SQIVND (reference sequence). The CDR3 loop is CASSMGHQQYF. CDR3 DNA: TGTGCCAGTAGTATGGGACACCAGCAGTACTTC. The full variable domain, rest sourced from reference TRBV19 and TRBJ2-7, is DGGITQSPKYLFRKEGQNVTLSCEQNLNHDAMYWYRQDPGQGLRLIYYSQIVNDFQKGDIAEGYSVSREKKESFPLTVTSAQKNPTAFYLCASSMGHQQYFGPGTRLTVT.

The V call is TRBV5-1, the J call TRBJ2-7, with TRBD1 matching 7 bases. The ends lost 4 bases at V and 6 bases at J; junction bases unmatched: 10. Germline loops: CDR1 SGHRS, CDR2 YFSETQ. The length of the CDR3 is 14 residues. The CDR3 here is CASSLLRTGGEQYF. As DNA, the CDR3 is TGCGCCAGCAGCCTTCTCAGGACAGGTGGCGAGCAGTACTTC.

The V call is TRBV5-5, the J call TRBJ1-4; 7 bases fit TRBD1. The CDR3 runs to 15 residues. The J segment lost 8 bases and the V segment lost 4 bases, leaving 11 bases of the junction unmatched. The germline V gene has CDR1 SGHKS and CDR2 YYEKEE (reference sequence). The CDR3 DNA reads as TGTGCCAGCAGCCCGAGGACAGGCACTATCGAAAAACTGTTTTTT. This encodes CASSPRTGTIEKLFF. Full variable domain (missing parts from reference TRBV5-5 and TRBJ1-4): DAGVTQSPTHLIKTRGQQVTLRCSPISGHKSVSWYQQVLGQGPQFIFQYYEKEERGRGNFPDRFSARQFPNYSSELNVNALLLGDSALYLCASSPRTGTIEKLFFGSGTQLSVL.

V gene TRBV3-1 (or the pseudogene TRBV3-2) combines with J gene TRBJ2-3, with TRBD2 identical over 9 bases. V was pared by 4 bases and J by 5 bases, with 10 bases of the junction left unmatched. The CDR3 sequence is 16 residues long. The germline V gene has CDR1 LGHDT and CDR2 YNNKEL (reference sequence). CDR3 in amino acids: CASSPTQAGGGDTQYF. The CDR3 nucleotides read TGTGCCAGCAGCCCTACTCAAGCGGGGGGCGGAGATACGCAGTATTTT.

The chain joins TRBV5-1 to TRBJ2-7; 8 bases match TRBD1. Germline lookup yields CDR1 SGHRS and CDR2 YFSETQ. V shed 4 bases, J shed 3 bases, and the junction held 12 bases outside the gene matches. The CDR3 is 16 amino acids. In DNA, the CDR3 is TGCGCCAGCAGCCTCGATCCGGGACAGGCGTTCTACGAGCAGTACTTC. It translates to CASSLDPGQAFYEQYF. Based on the CDR3 plus reference TRBV5-1 and TRBJ2-7, the full variable domain is KAGVTQTPRYLIKTRGQQVTLSCSPISGHRSVSWYQQTPGQGLQFLFEYFSETQRNKGNFPGRFSGRQFSNSRSEMNVSTLELGDSALYLCASSLDPGQAFYEQYFGPGTRLTVT.

V and J are TRBV10-3 and TRBJ2-3, with D tentatively TRBD2 (6 bases). Trimming took 0 bases from V and 6 from J, leaving 10 bases between them. CDR1 is ENHRY and CDR2 is SYGVKD in the germline V gene. This CDR3 contains 14 residues. The CDR3 here is CAISESQLADTQYF. CDR3 bases: TGTGCCATCAGTGAGTCGCAACTAGCCGATACGCAGTATTTT.

This chain links TRBV3-1 (or the pseudogene TRBV3-2) with TRBJ2-5; 7 bases map to TRBD1. This CDR3 comprises 15 residues. CDR1 and CDR2 (germline): LGHDT, YNNKEL (reference sequence). With 1 base clipped from V and 4 bases from J, the junction kept 6 bases outside the gene matches. The CDR3 region is CASSQATGFGETQYF. The CDR3 nucleotides are TGTGCCAGCAGCCAAGCGACAGGGTTTGGAGAGACCCAGTACTTC.

V is TRBV30 and J is TRBJ2-7; 7 positions match TRBD2. Per the germline V gene, CDR1 is GTSNPN and CDR2 is SVGIG (reference sequence). The CDR3 extends over 14 amino acids. Trimming at V came to 0 bases and at J to 1 base, leaving 3 bases not matched to a gene. CDR3 sequence (DNA): TGTGCCTGGAGTGTAGCGGGACTTTCCTACGAGCAGTACTTC. Protein product: CAWSVAGLSYEQYF.

The V gene is TRBV19, the J gene TRBJ1-2, with D tentatively TRBD1 (5 bases). Germline CDR1 LNHDA, CDR2 SQIVND (reference sequence). V was pared by 0 bases and J by 4 bases, with 15 bases between. The CDR3 covers 16 residues. The CDR3 loop reads CASSIDKEGSIYGYTF. CDR3 DNA sequence: TGTGCCAGTAGTATAGATAAGGAGGGGAGCATCTATGGCTACACCTTC. Together with reference TRBV19 and TRBJ1-2, the CDR3 gives the full variable domain: DGGITQSPKYLFRKEGQNVTLSCEQNLNHDAMYWYRQDPGQGLRLIYYSQIVNDFQKGDIAEGYSVSREKKESFPLTVTSAQKNPTAFYLCASSIDKEGSIYGYTFGSGTRLTVV.

This chain uses TRBV5-4 with TRBJ2-5; 7 nucleotides align to TRBD2. The trim removed 0 bases at V and 2 bases at J, leaving 10 bases unmatched. Germline lookup yields CDR1 SGHNT and CDR2 YYREEE (reference sequence). The CDR3 contains 17 residues. CDR3 nucleotides: TGTGCCAGCAGCTTGGTGGGCTCACTCGGGGGGCAAGAGACCCAGTACTTC. Protein sequence: CASSLVGSLGGQETQYF.

This chain links TRBV3-1 (or the pseudogene TRBV3-2) with TRBJ2-7; 10 bases match TRBD2. J lost 3 bases, V lost 5 bases, and 19 bases had no gene match. The CDR3 contains 19 residues. Germline V gene sequence: CDR1 LGHDT, CDR2 YNNKEL (reference sequence). Here the CDR3 DNA reads TGTGCCAGCAGCTTTGAAGCGGGAGGGAGAAACAAAATTAACTACGAGCAGTACTTC. Protein: CASSFEAGGRNKINYEQYF.

Here the CDR3 reads CASSQVARVRETQYF. CDR3 in DNA: TGCGCCAGCAGCCAAGTTGCCAGGGTGCGAGAGACCCAGTACTTC. The chain recombines TRBV4-1 with TRBJ2-5, with D possibly TRBD1 on 5 matching bases. CDR1 is MGHRA and CDR2 is YSYEKL in the germline V gene. Trimming removed 1 base from V and 4 bases from J, with 13 bases in between. CDR3 length: 15 amino acids.

The CDR3 spells CASSPDRGYSPLHF. The CDR3 coding sequence is TGTGCCAGCAGCCCGGACAGGGGTTATTCACCCCTCCACTTT. The J gene is TRBJ1-6, the V gene TRBV5-4; TRBD1 matches 9 bases. Trimming at V came to 4 bases and at J to 8 bases, leaving 4 bases not matched to a gene. The V gene's germline CDR1 is SGHNT and CDR2 YYREEE (reference sequence). This CDR3 comprises 14 residues.

The V call is TRBV6-2 or TRBV6-3, the J call TRBJ2-1; D perhaps matches TRBD1 (5 bases). The V end was cut by 6 bases, the J end by 4 bases, with 10 bases between. The CDR3 loop spans 13 amino acids. Germline CDR1 MNHEY, CDR2 SVGEGT. The CDR3 region is CASSNQGYNEQFF. The CDR3 DNA reads as TGTGCCAGCAGCAACCAGGGTTACAATGAGCAGTTCTTC.

This chain links TRBV19 with TRBJ1-6; no reliable D call. This CDR3 comprises 12 residues. Germline CDR1 LNHDA, CDR2 SQIVND (reference sequence). Between the trimmed V and J ends, which lost 6 bases and 7 bases, there was a span of 7 bases. CDR3 DNA: TGTGCCAGTAGCCCGTCCAATTCACCCCTCCACTTT. Its translation is CASSPSNSPLHF.

The V gene is TRBV4-1, the J gene TRBJ1-4; D is ambiguous. In germline, CDR1 is MGHRA, CDR2 YSYEKL. Trimming removed 2 bases at V and 8 bases at J, with 15 bases between. This CDR3 spans 15 amino acids. For the CDR3, the DNA is TGCGCCAGCAGCCAAAACTGGAGGGAGGGAGAAAAACTGTTTTTT. It encodes CASSQNWREGEKLFF.

V is TRBV5-4 and J is TRBJ2-1; tentative D call: TRBD1 (5 bases). Trimming cost V 1 base and J 7 bases, with 9 bases left between them. Germline loops: CDR1 SGHNT, CDR2 YYREEE (reference sequence). The length of the CDR3 is 13 residues. The CDR3 region has the DNA TGTGCCAGCAGCTTGCAGGGTGGGAATGAGCAGTTCTTC. Translated: CASSLQGGNEQFF. The complete variable domain, with remaining parts taken from reference TRBV5-4 and TRBJ2-1, reads ETGVTQSPTHLIKTRGQQVTLRCSSQSGHNTVSWYQQALGQGPQFIFQYYREEENGRGNFPPRFSGLQFPNYSSELNVNALELDDSALYLCASSLQGGNEQFFGPGTRLTVL.